The rows below give T cell receptor beta chains drawn from one sample of a study of blood T cell repertoires in COVID-19. Profiling relied on immunoSEQ multiplex PCR, and the TCRdb table lists in-frame clones only, not all of them. The table records some 70,000 clones, approximately 80% of them present only once. The sequenced sample consisted of peripheral blood. The receptors originated from a woman aged 45-59 years with acute or convalescent COVID-19. Each CDR3 is given without its conserved first and last residue. Fields, in order: V gene, CDR3 length, CDR3 protein.

>TRBV27|12
ASSLLRQNSPLH
>TRBV20-1|14
SASPERGKDYQPQH
>TRBV5-1|18
ASSPGWGLAGGPGTDTQY
>TRBV28|12
ATFPGQGPYGYT
>TRBV19|12
ASSHRQAGNTIY
>TRBV18|13
ASSLDRGYTGELF
>TRBV4-2|16
ASSQDVVAGTGRQPQH
>TRBV7-7|13
ASSLGQGKQETQY
>TRBV19|10
ASSTRGETQY
>TRBV7-2|13
ASSLGLAISYEQY
>TRBV15|13
ATSRVGGLYNEQF
>TRBV10-3|11
AISERQNTEAF
>TRBV5-1|15
ASSLTQQGSGANVLT
>TRBV19|14
ASNVQGAQGGYGYT
>TRBV7-3|13
ASSLQTTRTGELF
>TRBV28|13
ASRVGLPSGNTIY
>TRBV2|13
ASSPPGIPTGELF
>TRBV3-1/TRBV3-2|10
ASSQGGFGYT
>TRBV11-2|14
ASSWTGTGGSGELF
>TRBV6-6|11
ASRGQLQSPLH
>TRBV27|13
ASSSPLAGTYEQY
>TRBV6-5|13
ASSGGLAGHWEQF
>TRBV4-3|14
ASSQDLAGWSGEQF
>TRBV7-9|12
ASSQPGHPFEQY
>TRBV7-2|12
ASSLRDSSYEQY
>TRBV20-1|12
SASPGVGGTEAF
>TRBV19|12
ASTTGQGEETQY
>TRBV5-1|10
ASSRDQETQY
>TRBV6-6|13
ASSAPGLGTDTQY
>TRBV6-2/TRBV6-3|13
ASSRQANSYNEQF
>TRBV7-9|12
ANIARPDSYGYT
>TRBV6-1|13
ASSEEEGAYNEQF
>TRBV7-2|14
ASSLETSGRATEQF
>TRBV28|12
ASSSVGLNTEAF
>TRBV19|15
ASSIAAGSYYSYEQY
>TRBV28|14
ASTGTSALSSYEQY
>TRBV6-6|11
ASSLHPGNTIY
>TRBV18|15
ASSQKLVRDRDEKLF
>TRBV4-2|14
ASSQEGAGGPYEQY
>TRBV27|14
ASSSRPPYGESEQY
>TRBV6-1|13
ASSEGTGGASPLH
>TRBV5-6|13
ASSSVVSSYNEQF